This T cell receptor (beta chain) was sequenced for a study of control samples from healthy donors and cancer patients. The trim removed 7 bases at V and 2 bases at J, leaving 11 bases unmatched. The CDR3 covers 16 residues. The germline V gene has CDR1 LGHNT and CDR2 FRNRAP. Sequenced by immunoSEQ multiplex PCR; TCRdb stores in-frame clones only, minus some. This table holds more than 150,000 clones, approximately 92% found once. The V gene is TRBV12-5, the J gene TRBJ2-3; 8 bases are a match to TRBD2. The specimen was blood. The receptor was derived from a man between 18 and 29 years old in good health. CDR3 region: CASANGAGGFTDTQYF. The CDR3 DNA sequence: TGTGCTAGTGCCAACGGCGCGGGGGGCTTCACAGATACGCAGTATTTT.